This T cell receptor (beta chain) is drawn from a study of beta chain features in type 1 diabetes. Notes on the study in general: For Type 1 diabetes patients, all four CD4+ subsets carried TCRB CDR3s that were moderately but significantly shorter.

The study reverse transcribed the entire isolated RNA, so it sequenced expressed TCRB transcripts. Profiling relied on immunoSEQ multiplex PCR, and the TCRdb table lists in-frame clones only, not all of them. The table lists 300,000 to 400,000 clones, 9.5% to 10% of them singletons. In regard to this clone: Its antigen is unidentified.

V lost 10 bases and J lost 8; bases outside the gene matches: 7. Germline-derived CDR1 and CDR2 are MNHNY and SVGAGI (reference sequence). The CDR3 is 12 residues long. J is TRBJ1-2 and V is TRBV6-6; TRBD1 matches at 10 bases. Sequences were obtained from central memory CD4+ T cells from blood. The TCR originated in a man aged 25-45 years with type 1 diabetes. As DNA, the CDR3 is TGTGCCATCGGGATGACAGGGGGCGGCTACACCTTC. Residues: CAIGMTGGGYTF.